These 23 T cell receptor beta chains were sequenced from one sample in a study of blood T cell repertoires in COVID-19 (dated by TCRdb to between 2020 and 2021). Libraries were prepared through the immunoSEQ multiplex PCR assay. What TCRdb holds here is the immuneACCESS table cut down to in-frame rearrangements. Part of the clones is not present; checked against another copy, under half of the missing clones reflect an unresolved V gene, and the others are unexplained. The sample table lists some 300,000 clones, approximately 90% of them with a count of one. Roughly 2% of the sample lies in the top ten. The sample comprised PBMCs or T cells enriched from blood (not recorded which). The source of these receptors is a woman between 55 and 75 years old in a cohort exposed to, infected with or recovered from COVID-19 (not recorded which).

In its sample, this clone was seen a few times. The rearrangement joins TRBV3-1 (or the pseudogene TRBV3-2) to TRBJ1-5; 10 positions agree with TRBD1. V shed 1 base and J 2 bases; nucleotides not matched to a gene: 11. Germline V CDR1 and CDR2: LGHDT, YNNKEL (reference sequence). The CDR3 has 19 residues. The CDR3: CASSQAPGTGALRNQPQHF. The CDR3 nucleotides are TGTGCCAGCAGCCAAGCCCCCGGGACAGGGGCCCTCCGCAATCAGCCCCAGCATTTT.

The genes are TRBV5-1 and TRBJ1-2; TRBD1 is a possible D gene (5 bases). Germline V lookup: CDR1 SGHRS, CDR2 YFSETQ. V lost 4 bases to trimming and J lost 6 bases, with 10 bases between them. This CDR3 comprises 12 residues. The CDR3 nucleotides are TGCGCCAGCAGCACCACGACAGATGGCTACACCTTC. Its protein is CASSTTTDGYTF.

V usage is TRBV25-1 and J usage is TRBJ2-5; TRBD1 matches at 9 bases. CDR1 and CDR2 from the germline V gene are MGHDK and SYGVNS. The V segment lost 3 bases and the J segment 4 bases; nucleotides outside the gene matches: 12. CDR3 length equals 17 residues. The CDR3 reads CASSEPGQGIGRETQYF. The CDR3 DNA sequence: TGTGCCAGCAGTGAGCCGGGACAGGGAATAGGACGAGAGACCCAGTACTTC.

This clone was seen a single time. The V gene is TRBV6-5, the J gene TRBJ1-3, with no clear D. V dropped 8 bases and J dropped 2 bases, with 4 bases sitting between them. The CDR3 contains 11 residues. From germline, CDR1 is MNHEY and CDR2 SVGAGI. The CDR3 region is CASATGNTIYF. CDR3 in DNA: TGTGCCAGCGCTACTGGAAACACCATATATTTT.

This chain links TRBV9 with TRBJ2-7; TRBD2 matches 9 bases. V was pared by 4 bases and J by 3 bases, with 5 bases of the junction left unmatched. Germline loops: CDR1 SGDLS, CDR2 YYNGEE. This CDR3 spans 14 amino acids. CDR3 DNA sequence: TGTGCCAGCAGCTTTAGCGGGAGAAGCTACGAGCAGTACTTC. Protein sequence: CASSFSGRSYEQYF. Full variable domain (missing parts from reference TRBV9 and TRBJ2-7): DSGVTQTPKHLITATGQRVTLRCSPRSGDLSVYWYQQSLDQGLQFLIQYYNGEERAKGNILERFSAQQFPDLHSELNLSSLELGDSALYFCASSFSGRSYEQYFGPGTRLTVT.

The chain combines TRBV3-1 (or the pseudogene TRBV3-2) with TRBJ2-7; 9 bases are a match to TRBD2. CDR3 size: 15 residues. The germline CDR1 and CDR2 sequences are LGHDT and YNNKEL (reference sequence). V gave up 4 bases and J gave up 2 bases; unmatched junction bases: 6. DNA of the CDR3: TGTGCCAGCAGCCGCGGACTAGCGATGACCTACGAGCAGTACTTC. Its protein is CASSRGLAMTYEQYF.

The chain combines TRBV28 with TRBJ1-2; 8 nucleotides match TRBD1. This CDR3 has 14 amino acids. The V gene's germline CDR1 is MDHEN and CDR2 SYDVKM. The trim removed 6 bases at V and 4 bases at J, leaving 7 bases unmatched. CDR3 sequence: CASSSGQGFYGYTF. CDR3 nucleotides: TGTGCCAGCAGCTCCGGACAGGGCTTCTATGGCTACACCTTC.

V usage is TRBV28 and J usage is TRBJ1-5; 10 bases line up with TRBD1. V lost 1 base, J lost 3 bases, and 6 bases stayed unmatched. The V gene's germline CDR1 is MDHEN and CDR2 SYDVKM. CDR3 size: 17 residues. The CDR3 reads CASSLFEDRGFNQPQHF. The CDR3 DNA reads as TGTGCCAGCAGTTTATTTGAGGACAGGGGGTTCAATCAGCCCCAGCATTTT. The full variable domain, in which reference TRBV28 and TRBJ1-5 provide the parts outside the CDR3, is DVKVTQSSRYLVKRTGEKVFLECVQDMDHENMFWYRQDPGLGLRLIYFSYDVKMKEKGDIPEGYSVSREKKERFSLILESASTNQTSMYLCASSLFEDRGFNQPQHFGDGTRLSIL.

The CDR3 loop is CASSLFSDNSPLHF. The CDR3 DNA reads TGTGCCAGCAGCTTATTTTCAGATAATTCACCCCTCCACTTT. The V gene is TRBV7-8, the J gene TRBJ1-6; D uncertain. Between the trimmed V and J ends, which lost 2 bases and 5 bases, there was a span of 7 bases. This CDR3 spans 14 amino acids. The germline V gene has CDR1 SGHVS and CDR2 FQNEAQ.

The rearrangement joins TRBV21-1 to TRBJ2-1; the table's D call, TRBD2, was not checked against the DNA. TRBV21-1 is recorded as a pseudogene. The CDR3 is made up of 18 amino acids. The CDR3 DNA is TGTGCCAGCAGCAATACTCCCTCAGCGGGAGTAGATACCAATGAGCAGTTCTTC. This sequence encodes CASSNTPSAGVDTNEQFF.

V is TRBV24-1 and J is TRBJ1-1; TRBD1 matches at 9 bases. The CDR3 consists of 15 residues. Trimming removed 3 bases from V and 1 base from J; junction bases left unmatched: 2. The germline CDR1 and CDR2 sequences are KGHDR and SFDVKD. CDR3 nucleotides: TGTGCCACCAGTGATACAGGGGGCGGGAACACTGAAGCTTTCTTT. It yields the protein CATSDTGGGNTEAFF.

This chain connects TRBV6-2 or TRBV6-3 to TRBJ1-5; 10 nucleotides align to TRBD1. Per the germline V gene, CDR1 is MNHEY and CDR2 is SVGEGT. V shed 5 bases and J 6 bases; nucleotides not matched to a gene: 10. The CDR3 covers 16 residues. This chain's CDR3 is CASSPRTGGKGQPQHF. DNA for the CDR3: TGTGCCAGCAGTCCCCGGACAGGGGGTAAAGGTCAGCCCCAGCATTTT.

The V call is TRBV28, the J call TRBJ2-2, with TRBD1 matching 7 bases. With 8 bases clipped from V and 3 bases from J, the junction kept 6 bases outside the gene matches. This CDR3 has 14 residues. Germline V gene lookup returns CDR1 MDHEN and CDR2 SYDVKM. The chain's CDR3 is CASARGRDTGELFF. The CDR3 DNA follows: TGTGCCAGCGCTAGGGGGCGCGACACCGGGGAGCTGTTTTTT. Complete variable domain (other parts from reference TRBV28 and TRBJ2-2): DVKVTQSSRYLVKRTGEKVFLECVQDMDHENMFWYRQDPGLGLRLIYFSYDVKMKEKGDIPEGYSVSREKKERFSLILESASTNQTSMYLCASARGRDTGELFFGEGSRLTVL.

V gene TRBV14 combines with J gene TRBJ2-4; 12 nucleotides align to TRBD2. After removal of 0 bases from V and 2 bases from J, the junction contained 11 bases not matched to a gene. The CDR3 extends over 20 amino acids. Germline CDR1 reads SGHDN; CDR2 reads FVKESK. The CDR3: CASSQDPRTSGIGTKNIQYF. The DNA of the CDR3 is TGTGCCAGCAGCCAAGATCCCAGGACTAGCGGGATAGGGACCAAAAACATTCAGTACTTC.

Written as DNA, the CDR3 is TGTGCCAGCAGTGCCCAGGGCTCCTACAATGAGCAGTTCTTC. Its protein product is CASSAQGSYNEQFF. V usage is TRBV25-1 and J usage is TRBJ2-1, with D perhaps matching TRBD1 (5 bases). Trimming took off 4 bases at V and 0 bases at J, with 7 bases between the two ends. The CDR3 is 14 residues long. CDR1 is MGHDK, CDR2 SYGVNS, per germline.

The V call is TRBV4-2, the J call TRBJ2-2; 7 nucleotides match TRBD1. The CDR3 contains 15 residues. V lost 0 bases, J lost 7 bases, and 5 bases stayed unmatched. Germline-derived CDR1 and CDR2 are LGHNA and YNFKEQ. CDR3 sequence: CASSQETGSGGELFF. CDR3 coding DNA: TGTGCCAGCAGCCAAGAGACAGGGAGTGGCGGGGAGCTGTTTTTT.

This chain uses TRBV30 with TRBJ1-1, with 7 bases aligning to TRBD1. Germline V CDR1 and CDR2: GTSNPN, SVGIG (reference sequence). This CDR3 spans 16 amino acids. J was trimmed by 7 bases and V by 0 bases; bases with no gene match: 14. Written as DNA, the CDR3 is TGTGCCTGGAGTGTTAAGATCAAGGGGGCAGTCATTGAAGCTTTCTTT. Its translation is CAWSVKIKGAVIEAFF.

V gene TRBV7-8 combines with J gene TRBJ1-5; no clear D gene. The CDR3 runs to 16 residues. The V and J ends lost 3 bases and 4 bases respectively, with 16 bases between them. Looked up from germline, CDR1 is SGHVS and CDR2 is FQNEAQ. The CDR3 DNA reads as TGTGCCAGCAGCTTCAGACTAGGGAATCTTAATCAGCCCCAGCATTTT. Its protein product is CASSFRLGNLNQPQHF. The complete variable domain, with remaining parts taken from reference TRBV7-8 and TRBJ1-5, reads GAGVSQSPRYKVAKRGQDVALRCDPISGHVSLFWYQQALGQGPEFLTYFQNEAQLDKSGLPSDRFFAERPEGSVSTLKIQRTQQEDSAVYLCASSFRLGNLNQPQHFGDGTRLSIL.

This sequence joins TRBV28 and TRBJ2-3; 7 nucleotides agree with TRBD1. Germline V gives CDR1 MDHEN, CDR2 SYDVKM. With 4 bases clipped from V and 10 bases from J, the junction kept 11 bases outside the gene matches. This CDR3 spans 14 amino acids. CDR3: CASSSWTGLISQYF. The CDR3 DNA reads TGTGCCAGCAGTTCCTGGACAGGTTTGATTTCGCAGTATTTT.

V and J are TRBV5-4 and TRBJ1-6, with 9 bases that match TRBD1. Germline CDR1 SGHNT, CDR2 YYREEE (reference sequence). V gave up 5 bases and J gave up 7 bases; unmatched junction bases: 7. The CDR3 has 15 residues. CDR3 in amino acids: CASRGTGTRNSPLHF. The CDR3 bases are TGTGCCAGCAGAGGGACAGGGACAAGGAATTCACCCCTCCACTTT.

This sequence joins TRBV29-1 and TRBJ2-1; D call uncertain. This CDR3 spans 10 amino acids. From germline, CDR1 is SQVTM and CDR2 ANQGSEA. V lost 5 bases, J lost 10 bases, and 9 bases lay in between. This chain's CDR3 is CSVSSNEQFF. CDR3 coding DNA: TGCAGCGTTAGTAGCAACGAGCAGTTCTTC.

CDR3 region: CASSLDGNINSPLHF. The CDR3 DNA reads TGTGCCAGCAGCTTAGACGGGAATATCAATTCACCCCTCCACTTT. This sequence joins TRBV7-2 and TRBJ1-6; D not resolved. The CDR3 loop spans 15 amino acids. The V gene's germline CDR1 is SGHTA and CDR2 FQGNSA. Trimming shortened V by 1 base and J by 7 bases, and 11 bases separated the two germline ends.

The chain joins TRBV27 to TRBJ2-5; unclear D gene. CDR3 length equals 14 residues. Per the germline V gene, CDR1 is MNHEY and CDR2 is SMNVEV (reference sequence). Trimming pared 3 bases from V and 2 bases from J, leaving 10 bases between. As DNA, the CDR3 is TGTGCCAGCAGTTTGGCAGTTAATCAAGAGACCCAGTACTTC. Translation gives CASSLAVNQETQYF.